This T cell receptor (beta chain) stems from a study of shared clonotypes between healthy human individuals. Turning to the study itself: Three plates each covered CD4 naive and memory; CD8 naive two, CD8 memory one.

With respect to this clone: What it binds is unknown.

This CDR3 is built from 14 residues. V lost 0 bases to trimming and J lost 8 bases, with 13 bases between them. The germline gives CDR1 MRHNA, CDR2 SNTAGT. Sequenced by immunoSEQ multiplex PCR; TCRdb stores in-frame clones only, minus some. Of over 400,000 clones in the sample, approximately 94% were seen once. Findings and caveats of the study: The naive CD4 repertoires of several donors were compared, and about 5% of clonotypes were shared.

The rearrangement links TRBV6-4 to TRBJ1-1; D is ambiguous. The TCR was taken from a woman in her 30s in good health. Material: naive CD4+ T cells sorted from blood. Subset given: CD45RA+ positively selected. CDR3 sequence reads: CASSDSSPGIEAFF. The CDR3 DNA reads as TGTGCCAGCAGTGACTCGTCTCCGGGAATAGAAGCTTTCTTT.